This TCR beta chain was documented in a study of shared clonotypes between healthy human individuals. Study information: The cohort comprised a couple of women and a few men. Their ages spanned 18 to 49 years.

Extraction of genomic DNA in unsorted samples used tens of millions of PBMCs. Deep was the level used in running the assay. Researchers sequenced unsorted PBMC DNA using ten immunoSEQ deep assay plates. Clones were read by immunoSEQ multiplex PCR, and TCRdb kept only the in-frame ones, dropping some. The repertoire holds about half a million clones, with about 72% as singletons. Germline-derived CDR1 and CDR2 are GTSNPN and SVGIG (reference sequence). CDR3 length: 14 residues. Trimming took 5 bases from V and 4 from J, leaving 15 bases between them. This clone was seen repeatedly, ten times or more. The source is a woman aged 40-49 years in good health. Some clones in this sample may be carry-over from other donors' samples. The chain links TRBV30 to TRBJ1-3; D is possibly TRBD1 (5 bases). The material sequenced was PBMCs. CDR3 region: CAWAPGLRGNTIYF. The DNA of the CDR3 is TGTGCCTGGGCACCGGGACTCCGCGGAAACACCATATATTTT.